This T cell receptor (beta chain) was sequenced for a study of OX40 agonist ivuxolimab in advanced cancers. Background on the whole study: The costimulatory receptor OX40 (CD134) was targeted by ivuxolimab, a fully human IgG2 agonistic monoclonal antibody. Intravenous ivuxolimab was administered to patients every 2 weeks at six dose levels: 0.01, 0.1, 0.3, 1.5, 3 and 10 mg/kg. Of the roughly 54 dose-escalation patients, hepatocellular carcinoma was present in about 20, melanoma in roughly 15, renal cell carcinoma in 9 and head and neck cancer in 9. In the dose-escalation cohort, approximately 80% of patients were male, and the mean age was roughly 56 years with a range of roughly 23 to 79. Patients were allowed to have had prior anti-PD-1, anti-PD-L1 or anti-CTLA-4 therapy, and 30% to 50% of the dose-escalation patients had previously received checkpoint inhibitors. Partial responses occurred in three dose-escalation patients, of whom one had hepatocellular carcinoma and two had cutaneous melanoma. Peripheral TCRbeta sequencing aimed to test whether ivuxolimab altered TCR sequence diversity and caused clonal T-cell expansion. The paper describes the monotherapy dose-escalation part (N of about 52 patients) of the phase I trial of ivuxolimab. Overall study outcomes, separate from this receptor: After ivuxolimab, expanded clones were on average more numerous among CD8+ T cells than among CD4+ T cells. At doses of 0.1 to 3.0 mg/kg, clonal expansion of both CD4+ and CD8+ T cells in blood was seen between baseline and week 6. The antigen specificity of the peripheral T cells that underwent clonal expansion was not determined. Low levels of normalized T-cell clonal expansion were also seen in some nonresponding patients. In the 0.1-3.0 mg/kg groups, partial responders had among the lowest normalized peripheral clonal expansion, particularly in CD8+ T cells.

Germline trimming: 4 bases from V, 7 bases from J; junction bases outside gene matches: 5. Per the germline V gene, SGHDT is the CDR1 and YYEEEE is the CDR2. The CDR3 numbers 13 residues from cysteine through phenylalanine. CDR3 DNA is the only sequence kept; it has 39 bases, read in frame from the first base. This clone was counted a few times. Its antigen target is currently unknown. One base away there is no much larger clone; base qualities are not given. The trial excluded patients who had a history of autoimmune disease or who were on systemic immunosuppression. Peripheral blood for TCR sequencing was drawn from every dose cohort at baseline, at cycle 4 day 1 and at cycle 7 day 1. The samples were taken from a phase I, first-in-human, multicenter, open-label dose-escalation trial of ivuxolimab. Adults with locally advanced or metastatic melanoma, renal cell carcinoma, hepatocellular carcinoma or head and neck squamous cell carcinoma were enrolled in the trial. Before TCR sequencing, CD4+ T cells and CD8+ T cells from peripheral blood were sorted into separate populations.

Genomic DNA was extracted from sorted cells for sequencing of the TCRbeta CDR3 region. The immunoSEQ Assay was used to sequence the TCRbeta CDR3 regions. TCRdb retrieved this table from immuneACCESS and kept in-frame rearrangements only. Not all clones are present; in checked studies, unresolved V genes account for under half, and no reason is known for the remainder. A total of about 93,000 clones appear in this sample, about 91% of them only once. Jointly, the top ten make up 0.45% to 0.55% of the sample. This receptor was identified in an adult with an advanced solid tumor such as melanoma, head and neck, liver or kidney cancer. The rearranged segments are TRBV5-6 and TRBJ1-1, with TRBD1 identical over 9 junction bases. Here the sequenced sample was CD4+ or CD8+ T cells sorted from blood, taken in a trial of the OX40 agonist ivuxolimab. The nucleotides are TGTGCCAGCAGCGGACAGGGGCAGCATGAAGCTTTCTTT. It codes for CASSGQGQHEAFF.